A single sample is the source of the 21 T cell receptor beta chains below, sequenced in a study of blood T cells in healthy people across ages. For the second PCR, which ran for roughly 7 to 11 cycles, a sample-barcoded 5' primer and a J-beta primer mix were used. TCRdb itself ran the 5' RACE reads through MiXCR, one entry per CDR3 protein. The repertoire includes fewer than 800,000 distinct CDR3 sequences, 49% of them detected once, and 30% to 40% sits in the top ten. Sequenced: blood. These receptors were collected from a woman in her sixties or seventies in good health.

The chain uses TRBV4-2 and TRBJ2-3, with 10 bases that match TRBD2. The J segment lost 4 bases and the V segment lost 4 bases, leaving 5 bases of the junction unmatched. CDR1 LGHNA and CDR2 YNFKEQ come from the germline V gene. There are 15 residues in the CDR3. DNA for the CDR3: TGTGCCAGCAGCCTTTCTAGCGGGAGTCCAGATACGCAGTATTTT. This encodes CASSLSSGSPDTQYF.

The genes are TRBV12-3 or TRBV12-4 and TRBJ2-1, with 9 bases that match TRBD2. The V gene end was trimmed by 5 bases and the J gene end by 2 bases; junction bases not matched to a gene: 10. The CDR3 extends over 17 amino acids. CDR3 in amino acids: CASSNSGRPWAYNEQFF. DNA of the CDR3: TGTGCCAGCAGTAATAGCGGGAGACCTTGGGCCTACAATGAGCAGTTCTTC.

The chain employs TRBV29-1 and TRBJ2-1; D unclear. Germline loops: CDR1 SQVTM, CDR2 ANQGSEA. V was clipped by 4 bases and J by 2 bases, with 12 bases between them. The CDR3 has 14 residues. Written as DNA, the CDR3 is TGCAGCGTTGCTGTGGCGGACCCCTACAATGAGCAGTTCTTC. It encodes CSVAVADPYNEQFF.

This chain links TRBV12-3 or TRBV12-4 with TRBJ1-1; D is perhaps TRBD1 (5 bases). The CDR3 contains 11 residues. The V gene lost 5 bases and the J gene lost 7 bases, with 8 bases spanning the gap. The CDR3 DNA reads TGTGCCAGCAGTATACAGGATGAAGCTTTCTTT. Encoded protein: CASSIQDEAFF.

The genes are TRBV20-1 and TRBJ2-2; D is unclear. Trimming left V 6 bases short and J 1 base short, with 9 bases between. Germline assignment: CDR1 DFQATT and CDR2 SNEGSKA (reference sequence). The CDR3 totals 13 residues. CDR3 protein: CSALRGNTGELFF. As DNA, the CDR3 is TGCAGTGCCCTACGAGGGAACACCGGGGAGCTGTTTTTT.

CDR3 DNA sequence: TGTGCCTCCTTGAGTGAGCGGGTTCTCACAGATACGCAGTATTTT. Amino acid sequence: CASLSERVLTDTQYF. The chain couples TRBV10-3 to TRBJ2-3, with D perhaps TRBD2 (6 bases). Germline CDR1 ENHRY, CDR2 SYGVKD. The CDR3 runs to 15 residues. V lost 11 bases to trimming and J lost 2 bases, with 20 bases between them.

This clonotype was detected only once. The chain combines TRBV27 with TRBJ1-1; 10 bases align to TRBD1. J gave up 3 bases and V 7 bases, and 8 bases lay outside the gene matches. The CDR3 covers 15 residues. The germline CDR1 and CDR2 sequences are MNHEY and SMNVEV (reference sequence). Here the CDR3 reads CASTSRGTGDTEAFF. DNA of the CDR3: TGTGCCAGCACCTCACGGGGGACAGGGGACACTGAAGCTTTCTTT.

As regards this clonotype: A much bigger clone sits one base away, suggesting this may be a read error. The rearrangement uses TRBV20-1 and TRBJ2-4, with TRBD2 matching 9 bases. The J call may be mistaken, given a closer DNA end match to TRBJ2-7. This CDR3 spans 15 amino acids. Germline V gene lookup returns CDR1 DFQATT and CDR2 SNEGSKA (reference sequence). Here the CDR3 reads CSAGASGKGSYEQYF. The CDR3 region has the DNA TGCAGTGCTGGGGCTAGCGGGAAGGGATCCTACGAGCAGTACTTC.

This chain uses TRBV20-1 with TRBJ2-7, with D tentatively TRBD2 (6 bases). The CDR3 has 12 residues. V was clipped by 4 bases and J by 3 bases, with 10 bases between them. The germline V gene encodes CDR1 DFQATT and CDR2 SNEGSKA (reference sequence). CDR3 coding DNA: TGCAGTGCTAATCGGGAGAGCTACGAGCAGTACTTC. Protein: CSANRESYEQYF.

V and J are TRBV4-1 and TRBJ1-6; tentatively, D is TRBD1 (6 bases). V gave up 1 base and J gave up 9 bases, with 25 bases separating them. The CDR3 covers 19 residues. Germline V lookup: CDR1 MGHRA, CDR2 YSYEKL. The CDR3 is CASSQVFRDTKLPSSPLHF. DNA of the CDR3: TGCGCCAGCAGCCAAGTTTTCCGGGACACCAAACTACCTAGTTCACCCCTCCACTTT.

For this clonotype: The germline gene is not matched at one end of the junction; a read error may be the cause. The V gene is TRBV10-3, the J gene TRBJ2-3, with 10 bases that match TRBD2. CDR3 size: 17 residues. Germline CDR1 ENHRY, CDR2 SYGVKD. CDR3 coding DNA: TGTGCCGTCAGTGAGATGGCTAGCGGGAGTGGTGGAGATACGCAGTATTTT. Translating it yields CAVSEMASGSGGDTQYF.

This chain connects TRBV13 to TRBJ2-2; TRBD1 matches at 7 bases. Germline V CDR1 and CDR2: PRHDT, FYEKMQ (reference sequence). The ends lost 1 base at V and 4 bases at J; junction bases unmatched: 9. The CDR3 is 17 residues long. CDR3 DNA sequence: TGTGCCAGCAGCTTAGTGGGGCCCGACAGGGTCACCGGGGAGCTGTTTTTT. This gives the protein CASSLVGPDRVTGELFF.

This clonotype was detected a few times. The J gene is TRBJ2-4, the V gene TRBV20-1; D remains ambiguous. Germline V gene lookup returns CDR1 DFQATT and CDR2 SNEGSKA (reference sequence). V lost 5 bases to trimming and J lost 4 bases, with 3 bases between them. The CDR3 covers 10 residues. In DNA, the CDR3 is TGCAGTGCTTTTAAAAACATTCAGTACTTC. As protein: CSAFKNIQYF.

This clonotype was seen a few times. CDR3 sequence: CSARGQGGYNEQFF. The CDR3 nucleotides are TGCAGTGCTAGAGGGCAGGGGGGTTACAATGAGCAGTTCTTC. The chain recombines TRBV20-1 with TRBJ2-1; a possible D gene is TRBD1 (7 bases). Germline V lookup: CDR1 DFQATT, CDR2 SNEGSKA (reference sequence). The CDR3 runs to 14 residues. The V gene lost 1 base and the J gene lost 4 bases, with 11 bases spanning the gap.

This clonotype was seen more than once but under ten times. The chain employs TRBV5-1 and TRBJ2-1, with 9 bases identical to TRBD1. Unmatched junction bases numbered 16, after V lost 4 bases and J lost 8 bases. CDR1 and CDR2 from the germline V gene are SGHRS and YFSETQ. The CDR3 is 17 amino acids. CDR3 sequence (DNA): TGCGCCAGCAGCCCCTCCCCAGCCGGGACAGGGCTTCATGAGCAGTTCTTC. Encoded protein: CASSPSPAGTGLHEQFF.

This chain uses TRBV11-2 with TRBJ2-7, with TRBD2 identical over 13 bases. The CDR3 totals 16 residues. Germline CDR1 is SGHAT and CDR2 is FQNNGV. The V and J ends lost 5 bases and 2 bases, in that order; junction bases with no gene match: 6. DNA of the CDR3: TGTGCCAGCAGCATCGGGACTAGCGGGGCAACCTACGAGCAGTACTTC. Translating it yields CASSIGTSGATYEQYF.

CDR3 loop: CASSLGGGAPYEQYF. The CDR3 bases are TGTGCCAGCAGCTTAGGTGGGGGGGCCCCCTACGAGCAGTACTTC. The genes are TRBV7-9 and TRBJ2-7; D perhaps matches TRBD2 (7 bases). The CDR3 has 15 residues. Germline V CDR1 and CDR2: SEHNR, FQNEAQ (reference sequence). Trimming shortened V by 1 base and J by 2 bases, and 12 bases separated the two germline ends.

This clonotype has only a few counts. V is TRBV3-1 and J is TRBJ2-7; possible D gene TRBD2, 5 bases. V was trimmed by 4 bases and J by 0 bases, leaving 13 bases between them. This CDR3 contains 15 residues. The germline CDR1 and CDR2 sequences are LGHDT and YNNKEL (reference sequence). DNA for the CDR3: TGTGCCAGCAGCCCCAAGTCGGGAAGCTCCTACGAGCAGTACTTC. It is translated as CASSPKSGSSYEQYF.

The table lists this clonotype with a few counts. This chain uses TRBV6-5 with TRBJ2-7; 11 bases match TRBD1. Trimming at V came to 5 bases and at J to 5 bases, leaving 5 bases not matched to a gene. CDR1 and CDR2 from the germline V gene are MNHEY and SVGAGI. The CDR3 loop spans 14 amino acids. CDR3 bases: TGTGCCAGCAGTACTGGGACAGGGGGAAACGAGCAGTACTTC. Amino acids: CASSTGTGGNEQYF.

This clonotype came up a few times. The J gene is TRBJ1-2, the V gene TRBV7-9, with 7 bases lining up with TRBD1. CDR1 and CDR2 (germline): SEHNR, FQNEAQ (reference sequence). This CDR3 is 13 amino acids long. Trimming at V came to 1 base and at J to 7 bases, leaving 3 bases not matched to a gene. CDR3 nucleotides: TGTGCCAGCAGCTTAGAGGGGGCGACTGGCTACACCTTC. As protein: CASSLEGATGYTF.

This chain uses TRBV29-1 with TRBJ1-2, with a possible D match to TRBD1 (5 bases). CDR1 is SQVTM and CDR2 is ANQGSEA in the germline V gene. Trimming cost V 0 bases and J 2 bases, with 16 bases left between them. CDR3 length: 16 residues. CDR3 coding DNA: TGCAGCGTTGAAGAGGGACGAAGGATCGTCAACTATGGCTACACCTTC. It encodes CSVEEGRRIVNYGYTF.